A selection of T cell receptor beta chains follows, all from one sample in a study of blood T cell repertoires in COVID-19. Clones were sequenced by immunoSEQ multiplex PCR, and TCRdb holds only the in-frame ones, with some missing. The sample includes about 62,000 clones, more than 80% seen only once; the top ten take 1.3%. The source material was peripheral blood. These TCRs come from a woman older than 75 with acute or convalescent COVID-19. CDR3s include the opening cysteine and the closing phenylalanine or tryptophan. D genes are given only for firm matches. Rows give clone size only sometimes, using once, few, many, or a class for an expanded clone.

J	V	size	D	CDR3	DNA
TRBJ2-3	TRBV3-1/TRBV3-2	once	-	CASSFPQDTQYF	TGTGCCAGCAGCTTCCCCCAAGATACGCAGTATTTT
TRBJ2-3	TRBV9	-	-	CASSETSTDTQYF	TGTGCCAGCAGCGAGACTAGCACAGATACGCAGTATTTT
TRBJ1-6	TRBV7-9	-	TRBD1	CASSPDRTNSPLHF	TGTGCCAGCAGCCCGGACAGGACTAATTCACCCCTCCACTTT
TRBJ1-2	TRBV4-1	-	TRBD1	CASSQAGPGGWGYTF	TGCGCCAGCAGCCAAGCCGGGCCAGGGGGGTGGGGCTACACCTTC
TRBJ2-2	TRBV19	-	TRBD1	CASRTGTGITGELFF	TGTGCCAGTAGAACCGGGACAGGGATCACCGGGGAGCTGTTTTTT
TRBJ2-7	TRBV5-4	-	-	CASSLGGGSSYEQYF	TGTGCCAGCAGCTTGGGGGGGGGCTCCTCCTACGAGCAGTACTTC
TRBJ1-6	TRBV30	-	TRBD1	CAWRGQGEYSPLHF	TGTGCCTGGCGGGGACAGGGGGAATATTCACCCCTCCACTTT
TRBJ1-1	TRBV5-1	-	-	CASSRGDTEAFF	TGCGCCAGCAGCCGCGGGGACACTGAAGCTTTCTTT
TRBJ2-2	TRBV5-1	-	TRBD2	CASTRALAGGHANTGELFF	TGCGCCAGCACTCGGGCACTAGCGGGGGGGCACGCGAACACCGGGGAGCTGTTTTTT
TRBJ2-6	TRBV28	-	TRBD2	CATYSLSGNSGANVLTF	TGTGCCACATACAGCCTGAGCGGGAACTCTGGGGCCAACGTCCTGACTTTC
TRBJ2-2	TRBV3-1/TRBV3-2	-	-	CASSPPGAPSTGELFF	TGTGCCAGCAGCCCTCCGGGAGCCCCGAGCACCGGGGAGCTGTTTTTT
TRBJ1-2	TRBV2	-	TRBD1	CASSEFGQGYGYTF	TGTGCCAGCAGTGAGTTTGGACAGGGGTATGGCTACACCTTC
TRBJ2-1	TRBV5-1	-	TRBD1	CASSTGQGAYNEQFF	TGCGCCAGCAGCACAGGGCAGGGGGCCTACAATGAGCAGTTCTTC
TRBJ2-7	TRBV7-6	-	TRBD2	CASSPQTSGASYEQYF	TGTGCCAGCAGCCCCCAAACTAGCGGGGCCTCCTACGAGCAGTACTTC
TRBJ2-7	TRBV18	few	TRBD1	CASSPQGASYEQYF	TGTGCCAGCTCACCACAGGGGGCCTCCTACGAGCAGTACTTC
TRBJ2-3	TRBV6-5	-	-	CASSYTAGDTDTQYF	TGTGCCAGCAGTTATACGGCGGGTGACACAGATACGCAGTATTTT
TRBJ2-7	TRBV28	-	-	CASSSSGTAALEQYF	TGTGCCAGCAGTTCCTCCGGGACTGCGGCCCTCGAGCAGTACTTC
TRBJ2-2	TRBV7-3	-	-	CASSLNQGWTGELFF	TGTGCCAGCAGCTTAAATCAGGGATGGACCGGGGAGCTGTTTTTT
TRBJ2-2	TRBV10-3	-	TRBD2	CAISGGLAGSTNTGELFF	TGTGCCATCAGTGGAGGACTAGCGGGGTCTACGAACACCGGGGAGCTGTTTTTT
TRBJ2-5	TRBV5-1	-	TRBD1	CASSVGPGQGEETQYF	TGCGCCAGCAGCGTAGGTCCGGGACAGGGTGAGGAGACCCAGTACTTC
TRBJ1-1	TRBV27	-	TRBD1	CASSPRTGFGRNTEAFF	TGTGCCAGCAGTCCAAGGACAGGGTTCGGTAGGAACACTGAAGCTTTCTTT
TRBJ2-3	TRBV6-5	-	TRBD2	CASQVTSGDTDTQYF	TGTGCCAGCCAGGTGACTAGCGGCGACACAGATACGCAGTATTTT
TRBJ2-1	TRBV18	-	TRBD2	CASSPRSSGTFFGEQFF	TGTGCCAGCTCACCACGGTCTAGCGGGACATTTTTTGGTGAGCAGTTCTTC
TRBJ1-1	TRBV11-1	once	-	CASSPTNRHEAFF	TGTGCCAGCAGCCCCACGAACAGGCATGAAGCTTTCTTT
TRBJ2-5	TRBV27	-	-	CASSKTRDFRGVGQYF	TGTGCCAGCAGTAAAACGAGGGACTTTCGTGGCGTCGGCCAGTACTTC
TRBJ2-7	TRBV4-1	few	-	CASSHLKGTQPEQYF	TGCGCCAGCAGCCACCTCAAAGGGACACAGCCCGAGCAGTACTTC
TRBJ1-6	TRBV10-2	-	TRBD1	CASRADRGNSPLHF	TGCGCCAGCAGAGCGGACAGGGGAAATTCACCCCTCCACTTT
TRBJ2-7	TRBV5-1	-	TRBD2	CASSLTPSGSINEQYF	TGCGCCAGCAGCTTGACTCCTAGCGGGAGTATCAACGAGCAGTACTTC
TRBJ2-2	TRBV5-1	-	TRBD1	CASSWTGETTGELFF	TGCGCCAGCAGCTGGACAGGGGAAACAACCGGGGAGCTGTTTTTT
TRBJ2-7	TRBV5-1	-	-	CASSLVAGESYEQYF	TGCGCCAGCAGCTTGGTGGCAGGGGAATCCTACGAGCAGTACTTC
TRBJ2-6	TRBV29-1	-	-	CSVESGLGANVLTF	TGCAGCGTTGAGTCGGGGTTGGGGGCCAACGTCCTGACTTTC
TRBJ1-1	TRBV6-4	-	-	CASSTEVNTEAFF	TGTGCCAGCTCCACGGAGGTGAACACTGAAGCTTTCTTT
TRBJ2-1	TRBV6-1	once	-	CASSGSWGPDSNEQFF	TGTGCCAGCAGTGGTTCCTGGGGGCCAGACAGCAATGAGCAGTTCTTC
TRBJ1-1	TRBV29-1	-	-	CSVDVRDNSQAFF	TGCAGCGTAGATGTTCGGGACAACTCTCAAGCTTTCTTT
TRBJ2-2	TRBV6-5	-	-	CASSFGGFTGELFF	TGTGCCAGCAGTTTCGGGGGTTTTACCGGGGAGCTGTTTTTT
TRBJ1-1	TRBV19	-	-	CASSIGVVTEAFF	TGTGCCAGTAGTATCGGGGTGGTCACTGAAGCTTTCTTT
TRBJ1-1	TRBV19	-	-	CASSARGGDTEAFF	TGTGCCAGTAGTGCCAGGGGAGGGGACACTGAAGCTTTCTTT
TRBJ1-2	TRBV4-3	once	-	CASRQREPINYGYTF	TGCGCCAGCAGACAACGAGAACCCATTAACTATGGCTACACCTTC
TRBJ2-3	TRBV30	-	-	CAWSVGGADTQYF	TGTGCCTGGAGTGTAGGGGGTGCAGATACGCAGTATTTT
TRBJ2-1	TRBV15	-	TRBD2	CATVRSERKRDEFF	TGTGCCACGGTCCGGTCGGAAAGGAAGCGGGACGAGTTCTTC
TRBJ1-5	TRBV6-2/TRBV6-3	-	-	CASSQTRGSNQPQHF	TGTGCCAGCAGTCAAACTCGGGGTAGCAATCAGCCCCAGCATTTT
TRBJ2-1	TRBV7-9	-	-	CASSARQTDRQFF	TGTGCCAGCAGCGCCCGACAAACGGATCGACAGTTCTTC
TRBJ1-2	TRBV3-1/TRBV3-2	-	-	CASSQGMTDGYTF	TGTGCCAGCAGCCAAGGTATGACAGATGGCTACACCTTC
TRBJ1-3	TRBV10-3	-	-	CAISGGISNSGNTIYF	TGTGCCATCAGTGGCGGGATCTCAAACTCTGGAAACACCATATATTTT